This T cell receptor beta chain was recorded in a study of identical twins (dated by TCRdb to 2016 to 2017). A note on the overall study: The study deep-sequenced TCR alpha and beta repertoires from monozygotic twins, unrelated adults of various ages and cord blood to test whether fetal clonotypes persist. To rule out contamination, the twin experiments were replicated at different times with different library preparation protocols.

Beyond this particular receptor, the publication reports: In monozygotic twins, recombination models systematically underestimated out-of-frame TCR alpha sharing, but the models matched the sharing seen between unrelated individuals. Excess twin sharing in beta out-of-frame sequences was weaker because fewer shared sequences lowered the signal-to-noise ratio. Compared with coincidental sharing between unrelated individuals, out-of-frame TCR alpha sequences shared between twins showed an excess of sequences with low generation probability. Zero-insertion analyses could be partly confounded by invariant T cells such as MAIT and iNKT, though diverse VJ usage argued against such confounding for most clonotypes. Because the same donors could not be followed over many years, conclusions were based on cross-sectional statistical analysis. Fewer insertions were carried by abundant cord blood beta clonotypes; a weaker similar trend was observed in young adult naive repertoires, while no such trend was observed in memory repertoires.

Receptor amplification or capture employed 5' RACE. TCRdb lists the instrument as Illumina HiSeq 2000. A universal primer binding site was introduced by template switching, and a unique molecular identifier was present in the final cDNA, enabling accurate counting of TCR cDNA molecules. Specific primers in the conserved constant-segment region were used to synthesize first-strand cDNA for TCR alpha and beta chains. Each cDNA library was double barcoded, with a SMART-Mk sample barcode plus Illumina barcodes, to control for contamination. TruSeq adapter sequences, together with Illumina sample barcodes, were added in two successive PCR steps. TCR alpha and beta cDNA libraries were sequenced on the Illumina HiSeq platform with custom primers. Per the original workflow: Raw reads were processed with MiGEC to extract unique molecular identifiers, and MiXCR was used to determine CDR3 positions. Recombination models were inferred per individual with the repgenHMM and IGoR tools using an EM algorithm. The analysis of shared clonotypes was done with the tcR package in R, with sharing normalized by the product of cloneset sizes. Out-of-frame nonproductive sequences were analyzed to study raw recombination free of thymic and clonal selection effects. TCRdb took the public reads, trimmed them with fastp at Q25, ran MiXCR for clone calling and kept in-frame beta chains. Rows are unified per CDR3 protein, each entry keeping the most common DNA and genes. What appears here as the V and J calls and clone size reflects TCRdb's work, not the paper's. In all, the sample holds 200,000 to 250,000 distinct CDR3 sequences, and 5.5% to 7% of those were seen once. The ten largest make up approximately 3.7% of the sample.

The CDR3 runs 15 residues from the cysteine to the phenylalanine. Just the 45-base CDR3 DNA is kept, in frame starting at base 1. Reading the germline V gene gives CDR1 SGHRS and CDR2 YFSETQ. Deletion took 4 bases off V and 4 bases off J, with a span of 14 bases between the germline ends. All donors were healthy Caucasians. The twin cohort consisted of three pairs of female monozygotic twins, all aged 18 to 29 years. Miltenyi CD45RO+ enrichment and human naive T-cell isolation kits were used to isolate memory (CD45RO+) and naive T cells from PBMC. Ten or more counts support this clonotype. Its target antigen remains unknown. Base qualities were left out, and no much larger clone turns up one base away. Separately, the same data were catalogued under a study of yellow fever vaccine responses in identical twins. The other study reports the following: The authors reported that the T cell response to vaccination in identical twins appeared partly convergent and partly personalized. In the study, vaccine-responding T cell clones were precisely tracked in identical twins.

Input material: memory (CD45RO+) T cells sorted from blood. What this sample's cell subset or site label stands for: CD45RO+ enriched T cells. The receptor chain draws on TRBV5-1 and TRBJ1-4; TRBD1 might be the D gene, on 5 matching bases. This receptor was identified in a woman between 18 and 29 years old in good health. The CDR3 has the sequence CASSPGGGVNEKLFF. The nucleotides read TGCGCCAGCAGCCCGGGCGGGGGAGTTAATGAAAAACTGTTTTTT.